The 25 T cell receptor beta chains reported below all come from one sample, sequenced in a study of T cell repertoires in cytomegalovirus infection (dated by TCRdb to the late 2010s). TCRdb shows the sequencer as Illumina HiSeq 1500. TCRdb reran the public reads through fastp at Q25 and MiXCR, keeping productive beta chains. All rows with the same CDR3 protein become a single entry with the most common DNA and genes. The sample contains around 530,000 distinct CDR3 sequences, 16% of them found a single time. Roughly a quarter of the sample goes to the ten largest clones. Sequencing was performed on CD8+ T cells from PBMCs. These receptors all come from a human donor in good health (CMV status not recorded). Some clones in this sample may be carry-over from other donors' samples.

This clonotype was seen only a few times. This chain links TRBV4-1 with TRBJ1-1; 9 bases match TRBD1. V gave up 2 bases and J gave up 8 bases; unmatched junction bases: 6. Germline V lookup: CDR1 MGHRA, CDR2 YSYEKL. The CDR3 spans 14 residues. CDR3 coding DNA: TGCGCCAGCAGCCAAATACAGGGGGCCGGGGAAGCTTTCTTT. Translating gives CASSQIQGAGEAFF.

This clonotype was seen a few times. V usage is TRBV27 and J usage is TRBJ2-6; D ambiguous. CDR1 is MNHEY and CDR2 is SMNVEV in the germline V gene (reference sequence). The CDR3 is made up of 15 amino acids. V shed 1 base and J shed 0 bases, with 4 bases lying between them. CDR3 region: CASSLFSSGANVLTF. CDR3 sequence (DNA): TGTGCCAGCAGTTTATTCTCCTCTGGGGCCAACGTCCTGACTTTC.

The chain employs TRBV4-1 and TRBJ2-5, with 7 nucleotides matching TRBD2. Germline V gene lookup returns CDR1 MGHRA and CDR2 YSYEKL. The CDR3 has 15 residues. Trimming took 0 bases from V and 4 from J; bases not matched to a gene: 5. CDR3 residues: CASSQEWGGPETQYF. The CDR3, as DNA: TGCGCCAGCAGCCAAGAATGGGGAGGGCCAGAGACCCAGTACTTC.

This clonotype occurred many times. The chain uses TRBV6-1 and TRBJ2-2; D remains ambiguous. The V end was cut by 3 bases, the J end by 0 bases, with 8 bases between. Looked up from germline, CDR1 is MNHNS and CDR2 is SASEGT. This CDR3 is 15 amino acids long. The chain's CDR3 is CASSDGVPNTGELFF. CDR3 in DNA: TGTGCCAGCAGTGATGGTGTACCGAACACCGGGGAGCTGTTTTTT.

The chain uses TRBV27 and TRBJ2-2; D is unresolved. Germline values: CDR1 MNHEY, CDR2 SMNVEV (reference sequence). V lost 6 bases and J 0 bases, leaving 8 bases between the germline ends. This CDR3 region has 14 residues. The CDR3 DNA sequence: TGTGCCAGCAGCGTCATAGCGAACACCGGGGAGCTGTTTTTT. It translates to CASSVIANTGELFF.

This clonotype was recorded at least ten times. The rearrangement uses TRBV7-8 and TRBJ1-5, with D maybe TRBD1 (5 bases). Trimming removed 5 bases at V and 0 bases at J, with 17 bases between. This CDR3 is 17 amino acids long. Per the germline V gene, CDR1 is SGHVS and CDR2 is FQNEAQ. As DNA, the CDR3 is TGTGCCAGCAGCCGCGGGACCCAACTAAATAGCAATCAGCCCCAGCATTTT. Translation: CASSRGTQLNSNQPQHF.

About this clonotype: A read error may be the cause here, since a much bigger clone is one base away. No conserved phenylalanine or tryptophan is present at the end of the CDR3, so a read error is the likely explanation. The genes are TRBV27 and TRBJ2-1; 7 nucleotides line up with TRBD2. The CDR3 is 12 residues long. The V gene's germline CDR1 is MNHEY and CDR2 SMNVEV (reference sequence). CDR3 amino acids: CASGVPYNEQFL. As DNA, the CDR3 is TGTGCAAGCGGGGTCCCCTACAATGAGCAGTTCTTA.

This clonotype appeared a few times. The J gene is TRBJ2-3, the V gene TRBV20-1; the match to TRBD2 covers 10 bases. Germline V lookup: CDR1 DFQATT, CDR2 SNEGSKA (reference sequence). This CDR3 is built from 13 residues. CDR3 in DNA: TGCGGATCGGGAGCGGGAGGGTCGGATACGCAGTATTTT. Its protein product is CGSGAGGSDTQYF.

This clonotype was recorded a few times. V is TRBV11-2 and J is TRBJ2-5, with 11 nucleotides matching TRBD2. The CDR3 extends over 16 amino acids. Germline CDR1 reads SGHAT; CDR2 reads FQNNGV. After removal of 4 bases from V and 2 bases from J, the junction contained 6 bases not matched to a gene. This CDR3 is CASSSQTSGVQETQYF. CDR3 bases: TGTGCCAGCAGCTCCCAGACTAGCGGGGTTCAAGAGACCCAGTACTTC.

The sample holds many counts of this clonotype. The chain joins TRBV19 to TRBJ2-1, with 10 bases identical to TRBD2. Germline V gene lookup returns CDR1 LNHDA and CDR2 SQIVND (reference sequence). J was trimmed by 0 bases and V by 5 bases; bases with no gene match: 4. The CDR3 extends over 16 amino acids. The CDR3: CASSERGGTSYNEQFF. CDR3 in DNA: TGTGCCAGTAGTGAGCGGGGGGGCACCTCCTACAATGAGCAGTTCTTC.

This clonotype was seen ten or more times. The gene calls are TRBV25-1 and TRBJ2-1, with TRBD2 identical over 9 bases. Germline CDR1 is MGHDK and CDR2 is SYGVNS. V was clipped by 2 bases and J by 8 bases; unmatched bases: 19. This CDR3 is built from 19 residues. The CDR3 is CASSERRVFSGGVWYEQFF. CDR3 nucleotide sequence: TGTGCCAGCAGTGAACGACGGGTCTTTAGCGGGGGAGTTTGGTATGAGCAGTTCTTC.

The rearrangement links TRBV20-1 to TRBJ2-2; D is unresolved. Germline CDR1 reads DFQATT; CDR2 reads SNEGSKA (reference sequence). The CDR3 is made up of 11 amino acids. Deletions cut 1 base from V and 7 bases from J, with 4 bases between. This CDR3 reads CSARGDGELFF. The CDR3 DNA is TGCAGTGCTAGAGGGGACGGGGAGCTGTTTTTT.

Many counts were recorded for this clonotype. This chain links TRBV6-6 with TRBJ2-1; tentative D call: TRBD1 (5 bases). The CDR3 extends over 12 amino acids. CDR1 and CDR2 (germline): MNHNY, SVGAGI (reference sequence). Trimming stripped 6 bases from V and 12 bases from J, with 15 bases between. The CDR3 coding sequence is TGTGCCAGCAGGTTGAACAGGTCAGGGCAGTTCTTC. As protein: CASRLNRSGQFF.

The chain recombines TRBV12-3 or TRBV12-4 with TRBJ2-3, with 9 bases fitting TRBD2. J lost 5 bases, V lost 5 bases, and 5 bases had no gene match. This CDR3 spans 14 amino acids. The CDR3 sequence: CASSTLAGKDTQYF. The CDR3 bases are TGTGCCAGCAGTACCCTAGCGGGGAAAGATACGCAGTATTTT.

The chain uses TRBV5-1 and TRBJ2-7, with a weak D call TRBD2 (6 bases). The germline gives CDR1 SGHRS, CDR2 YFSETQ. There are 15 residues in the CDR3. V was shortened by 4 bases and J by 2 bases, with 16 bases between the two germline ends. DNA for the CDR3: TGCGCCAGCAGCCCCCCGGTTAGCGGAGCCTACGAGCAGTACTTC. The encoded protein is CASSPPVSGAYEQYF.

The table lists this clonotype with many counts. The rearrangement uses TRBV7-3 and TRBJ2-2, with a possible D match to TRBD1 (6 bases). The germline V and J ends were trimmed by 3 bases and 0 bases, with 8 bases remaining between them. Germline CDR1 and CDR2: SGHTA and FQGTGA. The CDR3 loop spans 15 amino acids. CDR3 loop: CASSLRQANTGELFF. The CDR3 nucleotides read TGTGCCAGCAGCTTGCGACAGGCGAACACCGGGGAGCTGTTTTTT. The entire variable domain, with the rest obtained from reference TRBV7-3 and TRBJ2-2, is as follows: GAGVSQTPSNKVTEKGKYVELRCDPISGHTALYWYRQSLGQGPEFLIYFQGTGAADDSGLPNDRFFAVRPEGSVSTLKIQRTERGDSAVYLCASSLRQANTGELFFGEGSRLTVL.

This chain links TRBV9 with TRBJ1-1; 7 bases agree with TRBD1. Germline V gene data show CDR1 as SGDLS and CDR2 as YYNGEE. Germline trimming cut 3 bases from V and 6 bases from J; bases unmatched to any gene: 8. There are 14 residues in the CDR3. The CDR3 loop reads CASSATGALAEAFF. CDR3 nucleotide sequence: TGTGCCAGCAGCGCCACAGGGGCACTGGCTGAAGCTTTCTTT.

The rearrangement links TRBV6-6 to TRBJ1-4; 9 bases line up with TRBD1. Unmatched junction bases numbered 7, after V lost 5 bases and J lost 6 bases. The length of the CDR3 is 15 residues. Germline values: CDR1 MNHNY, CDR2 SVGAGI (reference sequence). CDR3 sequence: CASSDFRTGDEKLFF. CDR3 DNA: TGTGCCAGCAGTGACTTTAGGACAGGGGATGAAAAACTGTTTTTT.

The chain links TRBV4-1 to TRBJ2-1; TRBD2 agrees at 11 bases. The V gene's germline CDR1 is MGHRA and CDR2 YSYEKL. J lost 5 bases, V lost 4 bases, and 7 bases had no gene match. The CDR3 totals 16 residues. The DNA for the CDR3 is TGCGCCAGCAGCCCCACAGGACTAGCGGGCGACAATGAGCAGTTCTTC. As protein: CASSPTGLAGDNEQFF.

This rearrangement joins TRBV20-1 to TRBJ2-2; a weak D match, TRBD2 (6 bases). The length of the CDR3 is 15 residues. Trimming stripped 0 bases from V and 3 bases from J, with 11 bases between. CDR1 and CDR2 from the germline V gene are DFQATT and SNEGSKA (reference sequence). The CDR3 sequence is CSARDRRRDTGELFF. In DNA, the CDR3 is TGCAGTGCTAGAGATCGACGGAGGGACACCGGGGAGCTGTTTTTT.

The chain has TRBV10-3 and TRBJ1-1, with D unclear. The CDR3 is 11 amino acids. From germline, CDR1 is ENHRY and CDR2 SYGVKD. V was cut by 8 bases and J by 4 bases, with 8 bases left in between. DNA of the CDR3: TGTGCCATCCGTGGCGGCACTGAAGCTTTCTTT. Residues: CAIRGGTEAFF.

This clonotype was observed at least ten times. V gene TRBV12-3 or TRBV12-4 combines with J gene TRBJ1-5; no firm D call. V was cut by 5 bases and J by 0 bases, with 17 bases left in between. CDR3 length: 17 amino acids. The CDR3 nucleotides are TGTGCCAGCAGTGAGGCGATACCCACCTATAGCAATCAGCCCCAGCATTTT. It translates to CASSEAIPTYSNQPQHF.

This clonotype was seen repeatedly, ten times or more. The chain is built from TRBV27 and TRBJ2-7; D possibly corresponds to TRBD1 (5 bases). Germline CDR1 and CDR2: MNHEY and SMNVEV (reference sequence). This CDR3 is built from 15 residues. The V gene lost 5 bases and the J gene lost 3 bases, with 17 bases spanning the gap. In nucleotides, the CDR3 is TGTGCCAGCAGTGGGATGGGGCCTAGAAGCTACGAGCAGTACTTC. This encodes CASSGMGPRSYEQYF.

This clonotype was detected only a few times. The rearrangement joins TRBV5-4 to TRBJ2-7, with 11 bases that match TRBD2. Germline CDR1 SGHNT, CDR2 YYREEE (reference sequence). This CDR3 has 15 residues. V shed 6 bases, J shed 0 bases, and the junction held 5 bases outside the gene matches. Here the CDR3 reads CASTPTSGNSYEQYF. The CDR3 DNA sequence: TGTGCCAGCACCCCGACTAGCGGGAACTCCTACGAGCAGTACTTC.

This sequence joins TRBV5-1 and TRBJ1-2; D is ambiguous. Germline values: CDR1 SGHRS, CDR2 YFSETQ. V dropped 4 bases and J dropped 1 base, with 20 bases sitting between them. There are 17 residues in the CDR3. The CDR3 DNA reads TGCGCCAGCAGCCCGGACTCACTCAATTTACTTAACTATGGCTACACCTTC. Its protein product is CASSPDSLNLLNYGYTF.